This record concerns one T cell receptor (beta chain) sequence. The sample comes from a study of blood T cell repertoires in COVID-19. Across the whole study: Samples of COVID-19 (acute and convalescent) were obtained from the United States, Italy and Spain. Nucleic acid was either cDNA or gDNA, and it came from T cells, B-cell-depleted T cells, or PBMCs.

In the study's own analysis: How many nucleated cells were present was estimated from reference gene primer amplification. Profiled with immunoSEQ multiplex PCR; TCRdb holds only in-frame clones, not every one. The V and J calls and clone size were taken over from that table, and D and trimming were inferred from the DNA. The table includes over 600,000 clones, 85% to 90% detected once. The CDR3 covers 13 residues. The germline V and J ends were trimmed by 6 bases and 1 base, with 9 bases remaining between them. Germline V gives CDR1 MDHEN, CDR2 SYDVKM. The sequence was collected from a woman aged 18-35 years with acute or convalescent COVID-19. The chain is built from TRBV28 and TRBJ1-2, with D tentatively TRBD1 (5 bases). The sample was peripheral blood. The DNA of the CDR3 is TGTGCCAGCAGCAGGGCAGTTAACTATGGCTACACCTTC. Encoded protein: CASSRAVNYGYTF.